These 26 T cell receptor beta chains originate from one sample sequenced in a study of T cells after yellow fever vaccination. TCRdb passed the 5' RACE reads through MiXCR, listing each CDR3 protein once. The sample lists about 160,000 distinct CDR3 sequences, about 7% seen once, with more than 2% in the top ten. The sample here was CD4+ T cells sorted from PBMCs, taken about 5 days after the first yellow fever vaccination. The receptors come from a man aged 18-30 years who received the YFV17D yellow fever vaccine.

This clonotype has a handful of counts. The chain combines TRBV20-1 with TRBJ1-2, with D perhaps TRBD1 (6 bases). The CDR3 has 14 residues. V lost 1 base, J lost 4 bases, and 13 bases lay in between. From germline, CDR1 is DFQATT and CDR2 SNEGSKA (reference sequence). The CDR3 is CSARVGGAGYGYTF. DNA of the CDR3: TGCAGTGCTAGAGTTGGGGGCGCGGGCTATGGCTACACCTTC.

The chain recombines TRBV20-1 with TRBJ1-6; D is undetermined. This CDR3 contains 12 residues. Per the germline V gene, CDR1 is DFQATT and CDR2 is SNEGSKA (reference sequence). Trimming cost V 3 bases and J 9 bases, with 9 bases left between them. Here the CDR3 DNA reads TGCAGTGCTAGCGGGCGTGGTTCACCCCTCCACTTT. Amino acids: CSASGRGSPLHF.

This clonotype was detected many times. This chain joins TRBV7-2 and TRBJ2-1; 11 nucleotides agree with TRBD2. There are 15 residues in the CDR3. V was pared by 8 bases and J by 9 bases, with 12 bases of the junction left unmatched. CDR1 is SGHTA, CDR2 FQGNSA, per germline. DNA of the CDR3: TGTGCCAGCCTCCCGGGAGGGCTAGCGGGGGGTGAGCAGTTCTTC. Translated: CASLPGGLAGGEQFF.

The genes are TRBV28 and TRBJ2-3; 12 bases are a match to TRBD2. Germline lookup yields CDR1 MDHEN and CDR2 SYDVKM. There are 13 residues in the CDR3. With V trimmed by 7 bases and J by 6 bases, 2 bases remained unmatched. The CDR3 sequence: CASKLAGGDTQYF. In DNA, the CDR3 is TGTGCCAGCAAGCTAGCGGGGGGGGATACGCAGTATTTT.

This clonotype was observed many times. This chain connects TRBV27 to TRBJ2-1; TRBD2 matches 9 bases. CDR1 is MNHEY and CDR2 is SMNVEV in the germline V gene (reference sequence). The CDR3 sequence is 15 residues long. Trimming at V came to 2 bases and at J to 9 bases, leaving 8 bases not matched to a gene. This CDR3 is CASSLGGGATGEQFF. The CDR3 DNA reads as TGTGCCAGCAGTTTAGGCGGGGGGGCCACTGGTGAGCAGTTCTTC.

This clonotype came up many times. J is TRBJ2-3 and V is TRBV3-1; TRBD2 agrees at 12 bases. The CDR3 consists of 16 residues. CDR1 is LGHDT and CDR2 is YNNKEL in the germline V gene (reference sequence). V lost 5 bases and J lost 4; bases outside the gene matches: 7. Here the CDR3 DNA reads TGTGCCAGCAGCAGGACTAGCGGGGTACCCCCAGATACGCAGTATTTT. Translating gives CASSRTSGVPPDTQYF.

This clonotype was seen a handful of times. V usage is TRBV18 and J usage is TRBJ1-6; 8 nucleotides agree with TRBD1. CDR1 KGHSH and CDR2 LQKENI come from the germline V gene. The CDR3 runs to 15 residues. J gave up 7 bases and V 2 bases, and 4 bases lay outside the gene matches. The CDR3 loop is CASSPGGQENSPLHF. The CDR3 DNA is TGTGCCAGCTCACCAGGGGGACAGGAAAATTCACCCCTCCACTTT.

This clonotype was seen many times. The chain has TRBV5-1 and TRBJ2-3; perhaps TRBD2 as D (6 bases). This CDR3 is 14 amino acids long. The ends were cut back, 2 bases at V and 2 bases at J, with 9 bases in the middle. The V gene's germline CDR1 is SGHRS and CDR2 YFSETQ. This chain's CDR3 is CASSFRGDTDTQYF. For the CDR3, the DNA is TGCGCCAGCAGCTTCCGCGGGGACACAGATACGCAGTATTTT.

This clonotype has only a few counts. The rearrangement uses TRBV5-1 and TRBJ1-4; no firm D call. The CDR3 loop spans 14 amino acids. Germline CDR1 is SGHRS and CDR2 is YFSETQ. V dropped 4 bases and J dropped 5 bases, with 12 bases sitting between them. This CDR3 is CASSPRSLNEKLFF. For the CDR3, the DNA is TGCGCCAGCAGCCCGCGCAGTTTGAATGAAAAACTGTTTTTT.

This clonotype was seen a few times. The rearrangement joins TRBV7-9 to TRBJ2-1; perhaps TRBD2 as D (6 bases). V gave up 5 bases and J gave up 9 bases, with 17 bases separating them. Germline V gene lookup returns CDR1 SEHNR and CDR2 FQNEAQ (reference sequence). The CDR3 is 14 amino acids. The CDR3 spells CASSGGRYRFEQFF. The CDR3 bases are TGTGCCAGCAGCGGAGGGCGTTATAGGTTTGAGCAGTTCTTC.

This clonotype was seen repeatedly, ten times or more. The V call is TRBV12-3 or TRBV12-4, the J call TRBJ1-2; 7 bases align to TRBD1. V lost 5 bases and J lost 4; bases outside the gene matches: 7. The CDR3 length is 14 residues. The CDR3 DNA is TGTGCCAGCAGTCCGAGGGGGCCTCTCTATGGCTACACCTTC. It yields the protein CASSPRGPLYGYTF.

This clonotype was seen only a few times. The V gene is TRBV12-3 or TRBV12-4, the J gene TRBJ1-1, with D uncertain. The length of the CDR3 is 14 residues. V lost 6 bases and J lost 4, with 15 bases in between. The CDR3 DNA reads TGTGCCAGCAGCCGTATCGGCCAATTCACTGAAGCTTTCTTT. Its protein is CASSRIGQFTEAFF.

Comments on this clonotype: This may be a read error: a much more frequent sequence differs by one nucleotide. The gene calls are TRBV5-6 and TRBJ2-1; D is perhaps TRBD1 or TRBD2 (5 bases each). Between the trimmed V and J ends, which lost 1 base and 6 bases, there was a span of 11 bases. In germline, CDR1 is SGHDT, CDR2 YYEEEE. This CDR3 contains 14 residues. CDR3 nucleotide sequence: TGTGCCAGCAGCTTGTGGGGACGGAGCAATGAGCAGTTCTTC. It is translated as CASSLWGRSNEQFF.

This clonotype has just a few counts. The chain is built from TRBV20-1 and TRBJ2-3; D gene uncertain. Germline CDR1 reads DFQATT; CDR2 reads SNEGSKA (reference sequence). Trimming cost V 5 bases and J 2 bases, with 11 bases left between them. The CDR3 is 13 amino acids. CDR3 protein: CSALNPDTDTQYF. CDR3 nucleotides: TGCAGTGCTCTCAACCCGGACACAGATACGCAGTATTTT.

This clonotype was picked up a small number of times. One end of the junction varies from germline; a read error may be responsible. This chain uses TRBV4-2 with TRBJ2-3; D ambiguous. Germline loops: CDR1 LGHNA, CDR2 YNFKEQ. The CDR3 is 14 residues long. The CDR3 DNA follows: TGTGCCATCAGCCCTGGGCTCGCACAAAGTACGCAGTATTTT. Translation gives CAISPGLAQSTQYF.

This clonotype was detected only a few times. The genes are TRBV7-8 and TRBJ2-7; 8 bases are shared with TRBD1. Germline CDR1 SGHVS, CDR2 FQNEAQ. The CDR3 runs 16 residues. V dropped 1 base and J dropped 7; count of bases not matched to a gene: 12. The CDR3, as DNA: TGTGCCAGCAGCTTAGGGACCGGGACAGGACTACGAGAGCAGTACTTC. As protein: CASSLGTGTGLREQYF.

This clonotype has ten or more counts. The V call is TRBV29-1, the J call TRBJ1-2, with no clear D. The V end was cut by 5 bases, the J end by 4 bases, with 11 bases between. This CDR3 is built from 12 residues. CDR1 is SQVTM and CDR2 is ANQGSEA in the germline V gene. The CDR3 loop is CSVRPSSYGYTF. The CDR3, as DNA: TGCAGCGTTCGTCCCAGCAGCTATGGCTACACCTTC. Variable domain in full (rest from reference TRBV29-1 and TRBJ1-2): SAVISQKPSRDICQRGTSLTIQCQVDSQVTMMFWYRQQPGQSLTLIATANQGSEATYESGFVIDKFPISRPNLTFSTLTVSNMSPEDSSIYLCSVRPSSYGYTFGSGTRLTVV.

This clonotype was detected ten times or more. CDR3 protein: CASSLESGGRYNEQFF. The DNA for the CDR3 is TGTGCCAGCAGCTTAGAGTCGGGGGGGCGTTACAATGAGCAGTTCTTC. The chain is built from TRBV7-2 and TRBJ2-1; 8 bases match TRBD2. Trimming removed 1 base from V and 4 bases from J; junction bases left unmatched: 6. Germline V gene sequence: CDR1 SGHTA, CDR2 FQGNSA. CDR3 length: 16 residues.

This clonotype came up many times. This chain links TRBV5-1 with TRBJ1-1, with D possibly matching TRBD1 (5 bases). The CDR3 sequence is 13 residues long. Germline CDR1 reads SGHRS; CDR2 reads YFSETQ. The ends were cut back, 4 bases at V and 10 bases at J, with 17 bases in the middle. The CDR3 nucleotides read TGCGCCAGCAGCCCTGGGGTCGGGGCAAGAGCTTTCTTT. Residues: CASSPGVGARAFF.

This clonotype was seen a few times. The chain recombines TRBV5-4 with TRBJ2-3; D is unclear. V lost 3 bases and J lost 8, with 7 bases in between. CDR1 is SGHNT, CDR2 YYREEE, per germline (reference sequence). The CDR3 has 11 amino acids. CDR3 in DNA: TGTGCCAGCAGCTACATCGGTACGCAGTATTTT. Amino acids: CASSYIGTQYF.

This clonotype has ten or more counts. This chain connects TRBV3-1 to TRBJ1-5; a possible D gene is TRBD1 (6 bases). The germline V gene has CDR1 LGHDT and CDR2 YNNKEL (reference sequence). The CDR3 runs 14 residues. The V and J ends lost 2 bases and 5 bases respectively, with 10 bases between them. In nucleotides, the CDR3 is TGTGCCAGCAGCCAATCGGACAGTGATCAGCCCCAGCATTTT. It codes for CASSQSDSDQPQHF.

This clonotype was observed at least ten times. The chain employs TRBV5-6 and TRBJ1-2; D call uncertain. V gave up 4 bases and J gave up 7 bases, with 8 bases separating them. Germline V CDR1 and CDR2: SGHDT, YYEEEE. The CDR3 covers 11 residues. The CDR3 protein is CASSTSFGYTF. The CDR3 region has the DNA TGTGCCAGCAGCACCAGCTTTGGCTACACCTTC.

The chain carries TRBV20-1 and TRBJ2-7; maybe TRBD2 (6 bases). Deletions cut 0 bases from V and 3 bases from J, with 18 bases between. The germline V gene has CDR1 DFQATT and CDR2 SNEGSKA (reference sequence). This CDR3 has 16 residues. DNA of the CDR3: TGCAGTGCTAGAGATTCGGGGGATCCCCCTAACTACGAGCAGTACTTC. Translating gives CSARDSGDPPNYEQYF.

This clonotype came up many times. The chain joins TRBV4-3 to TRBJ2-1, with D unresolved. The germline V gene has CDR1 LGHNA and CDR2 YSLEER. Trimming removed 2 bases from V and 4 bases from J, with 12 bases in between. CDR3 length: 15 residues. CDR3 loop: CASSQSPDGYNEQFF. CDR3 nucleotides: TGCGCCAGCAGCCAATCACCGGACGGATACAATGAGCAGTTCTTC.

This clonotype was counted many times. The V gene is TRBV4-1, the J gene TRBJ1-3; D unclear. The CDR3 loop spans 12 amino acids. Trimming left V 1 base short and J 4 bases short, with 2 bases between. From germline, CDR1 is MGHRA and CDR2 YSYEKL. CDR3 DNA sequence: TGCGCCAGCAGCCAAGTGGGAAACACCATATATTTT. This codes for CASSQVGNTIYF.

This clonotype has at least ten counts. V gene TRBV7-6 combines with J gene TRBJ2-3, with 13 nucleotides matching TRBD2. The J segment lost 2 bases and the V segment lost 5 bases, leaving 10 bases of the junction unmatched. Germline V CDR1 and CDR2: SGHVS, FNYEAQ. The CDR3 totals 18 residues. The CDR3 loop is CASSVLTSGGYYTDTQYF. The CDR3 nucleotides read TGTGCCAGCAGCGTACTGACTAGCGGGGGGTACTACACAGATACGCAGTATTTT.